The 13 T cell receptor beta chains below were found in one sample sequenced in a study of blood T cell repertoires in COVID-19. Some clones are missing from TCRdb's copy, which holds only in-frame ones; the method was immunoSEQ multiplex PCR. The sample includes some 150,000 clones, around 87% seen only once; the top ten take around 40%. Sample: peripheral blood. The origin of the receptors is a man in his fifties or sixties who had recovered from COVID-19.

This chain connects TRBV6-4 to TRBJ1-3; D not resolved. The CDR3 loop spans 21 amino acids. V dropped 0 bases and J dropped 6 bases, with 30 bases sitting between them. Germline CDR1 MRHNA, CDR2 SNTAGT. CDR3 in amino acids: CASSDSSGSQAPPPTLNTIYF. CDR3 DNA: TGTGCCAGCAGTGACTCGAGCGGAAGCCAGGCGCCGCCACCAACCTTAAACACCATATATTTT.

For the CDR3, the DNA is TGTGCCACCGCCCCAGGGCGGATGAATGAAAAACTGTTTTTT. Protein: CATAPGRMNEKLFF. The chain uses TRBV15 and TRBJ1-4; D may be TRBD1 (5 bases). The V gene's germline CDR1 is LNHNV and CDR2 YYDKDF (reference sequence). V was trimmed by 8 bases and J by 5 bases, leaving 15 bases between them. The CDR3 totals 14 residues.

V and J are TRBV11-2 and TRBJ2-2, with TRBD2 matching over 7 bases. The junction had 9 bases not matched to a gene; V was cut back by 8 bases and J by 3 bases. The CDR3 extends over 15 amino acids. Germline V lookup: CDR1 SGHAT, CDR2 FQNNGV. The CDR3 loop reads CASGKGGSYTGELFF. DNA for the CDR3: TGTGCCAGCGGGAAGGGAGGGTCCTACACCGGGGAGCTGTTTTTT.

The sample holds many counts of this clone. This chain links TRBV30 with TRBJ2-7; D remains unclear. CDR1 is GTSNPN, CDR2 SVGIG, per germline (reference sequence). The V end was cut by 0 bases, the J end by 6 bases, with 9 bases between. CDR3 length: 12 amino acids. CDR3 protein: CAWSVGQIEQYF. CDR3 in DNA: TGTGCCTGGAGTGTTGGGCAGATCGAGCAGTACTTC.

This clone was seen only once. The chain recombines TRBV7-6 with TRBJ1-3; 8 nucleotides match TRBD1. Germline CDR1 reads SGHVS; CDR2 reads FNYEAQ. The CDR3 length is 17 residues. V lost 0 bases, J lost 2 bases, and 6 bases stayed unmatched. The CDR3 DNA sequence: TGTGCCAGCAGCTTAGCGTCGGACAGGGCGACTGGAAACACCATATATTTT. Translation gives CASSLASDRATGNTIYF.

This clone was found once. This chain connects TRBV29-1 to TRBJ1-1, with unresolved D. V lost 5 bases and J 4 bases, leaving 11 bases between the germline ends. This CDR3 is 12 amino acids long. CDR1 SQVTM and CDR2 ANQGSEA come from the germline V gene. The CDR3 nucleotides are TGCAGCGTTAAGTGGTCGGGCACTGAAGCTTTCTTT. Translated: CSVKWSGTEAFF.

The rearrangement uses TRBV30 and TRBJ2-6, with 7 bases that match TRBD2. The germline V gene encodes CDR1 GTSNPN and CDR2 SVGIG (reference sequence). Unmatched junction bases numbered 4, after V lost 0 bases and J lost 2 bases. The CDR3 loop spans 16 amino acids. The DNA of the CDR3 is TGTGCCTGGAGTGTATATCGGGGGGCTGGGGCCAACGTCCTGACTTTC. This codes for CAWSVYRGAGANVLTF. The variable domain in full, completed from reference TRBV30 and TRBJ2-6, reads SQTIHQWPATLVQPVGSPLSLECTVEGTSNPNLYWYRQAAGRGLQLLFYSVGIGQISSEVPQNLSASRPQDRQFILSSKKLLLSDSGFYLCAWSVYRGAGANVLTFGAGSRLTVL.

V gene TRBV7-2 combines with J gene TRBJ2-1, with a possible D match to TRBD1 (6 bases). With 5 bases removed from V and 2 bases from J, the gap between germline ends came to 16 bases. The germline V gene encodes CDR1 SGHTA and CDR2 FQGNSA. The CDR3 has 16 amino acids. CDR3 bases: TGTGCCAGCAGCCCGCCCCAGGGGTCGCCCTACAATGAGCAGTTCTTC. The encoded protein is CASSPPQGSPYNEQFF.

This chain joins TRBV4-1 and TRBJ2-1, with a weak D call TRBD1 (6 bases). The V and J ends lost 1 base and 0 bases respectively, with 16 bases between them. The CDR3 sequence is 18 residues long. Germline-derived CDR1 and CDR2 are MGHRA and YSYEKL. The CDR3 DNA follows: TGCGCCAGCAGCCAAGGCAGAAGGACAGCGTACTCCTACAATGAGCAGTTCTTC. Its translation is CASSQGRRTAYSYNEQFF.

This clone has only one observation. The genes are TRBV11-1 and TRBJ2-7; D possibly corresponds to TRBD2 (6 bases). The CDR3 has 15 amino acids. Germline values: CDR1 SGHAT, CDR2 FQDESV (reference sequence). V was clipped by 2 bases and J by 6 bases, with 17 bases between them. The DNA of the CDR3 is TGTGCCAGCAGCTTACAAGTGTTTTCGGGACTCGAGCAGTACTTC. Translated: CASSLQVFSGLEQYF.

The J gene is TRBJ2-7, the V gene TRBV5-1; 8 nucleotides match TRBD1. CDR3 size: 14 residues. Trimming removed 9 bases from V and 8 bases from J; junction bases left unmatched: 16. CDR1 is SGHRS and CDR2 is YFSETQ in the germline V gene. CDR3: CATTERGTGQKQYF. CDR3 coding DNA: TGCGCCACCACCGAAAGGGGGACAGGTCAAAAGCAGTACTTC.

The chain joins TRBV3-1 (or the pseudogene TRBV3-2) to TRBJ2-5; the match to TRBD2 covers 11 bases. V lost 1 base to trimming and J lost 4 bases; unmatched junction nucleotides: 11. The CDR3 is 18 amino acids. Germline V gene data show CDR1 as LGHDT and CDR2 as YNNKEL (reference sequence). CDR3 coding DNA: TGTGCCAGCAGCCAAGTGATCATAGCGGGGGGGTCTTTAGAGACCCAGTACTTC. Protein sequence: CASSQVIIAGGSLETQYF.

The genes are TRBV7-2 and TRBJ2-3; a possible D gene is TRBD2 (6 bases). In germline, CDR1 is SGHTA, CDR2 FQGNSA. V gave up 4 bases and J gave up 4 bases, with 15 bases separating them. The CDR3 totals 15 residues. The CDR3 DNA follows: TGTGCCAGCAGCTCGGGTCCCGGGGAGGCAGATACGCAGTATTTT. It specifies CASSSGPGEADTQYF. Full variable domain (outside the CDR3, taken from reference TRBV7-2 and TRBJ2-3): GAGVSQSPSNKVTEKGKDVELRCDPISGHTALYWYRQSLGQGLEFLIYFQGNSAPDKSGLPSDRFSAERTGGSVSTLTIQRTQQEDSAVYLCASSSGPGEADTQYFGPGTRLTVL.